A single sample is the source of the 20 T cell receptor beta chains below, sequenced in a study of T-cell reconstitution after alpha-beta-depleted transplantation in children. Unique molecular identifiers were used in preparing the TCRbeta library. From the PCR reads, TCRdb called clonotypes with MiXCR, one entry per CDR3 protein. Among over 450,000 distinct CDR3 sequences listed, roughly a tenth were seen once. Source: PBMCs, taken before TCRalphabeta/CD19-depleted stem cell transplant. All receptors come from a child between 2 and 9 years old with inherited bone marrow failure, due to receive a stem cell transplant.

This clonotype has ten or more counts. The V and J genes are TRBV7-9 and TRBJ2-4; perhaps D is TRBD1 or TRBD2 (5 bases each). V gave up 0 bases and J gave up 6 bases, with 9 bases separating them. The length of the CDR3 is 14 residues. Germline CDR1 SEHNR, CDR2 FQNEAQ (reference sequence). The CDR3 is CASSLAGVRNIQYF. DNA for the CDR3: TGTGCCAGCAGCTTAGCGGGGGTTCGAAACATTCAGTACTTC.

This clonotype was seen at least ten times. V gene TRBV6-2 or TRBV6-3 combines with J gene TRBJ2-3, with TRBD2 matching over 12 bases. This CDR3 comprises 14 residues. After removal of 11 bases from V and 6 bases from J, the junction contained 9 bases not matched to a gene. Germline assignment: CDR1 MNHEY and CDR2 SVGEGT. The CDR3 DNA reads as TGTGCCGCTAGCGGGAGGGCCGTATTGGATACGCAGTATTTT. This sequence encodes CAASGRAVLDTQYF.

This clonotype was counted ten times or more. In DNA, the CDR3 is TGTGCCAGCAGCCCCCACTTGGGAGACTCTGGAAACACCATATATTTT. Translating it yields CASSPHLGDSGNTIYF. The chain couples TRBV7-6 to TRBJ1-3, with D unresolved. The CDR3 contains 16 residues. Looked up from germline, CDR1 is SGHVS and CDR2 is FNYEAQ. Trimming stripped 5 bases from V and 0 bases from J, with 14 bases between.

This clonotype was observed many times. At one end, the junction sequence differs from germline, possibly due to a read error. The V and J genes are TRBV7-7 and TRBJ2-5; D uncertain. There are 13 residues in the CDR3. CDR1 and CDR2 (germline): SSHAT, FNYEAQ (reference sequence). The CDR3 DNA follows: TGTGCTAGCAGCTTAGAGAATCTGGAGACCCAGTACTTC. Amino acid sequence: CASSLENLETQYF.

This clonotype was seen at least ten times. The chain couples TRBV20-1 to TRBJ2-7, with TRBD2 matching 8 bases. J lost 6 bases, V lost 6 bases, and 4 bases had no gene match. Germline V lookup: CDR1 DFQATT, CDR2 SNEGSKA (reference sequence). The CDR3 totals 11 residues. CDR3 region: CSARTSFEQYF. The CDR3 nucleotides read TGCAGTGCCCGGACTAGCTTCGAGCAGTACTTC.

Many counts were recorded for this clonotype. This rearrangement joins TRBV5-1 to TRBJ2-1; D is tentatively TRBD1 or TRBD2 (5 bases each). V lost 4 bases to trimming and J lost 8 bases, with 25 bases between them. The CDR3 runs 17 residues. Germline V CDR1 and CDR2: SGHRS, YFSETQ. The CDR3 sequence: CASSVLLGTPGFYEQFF. CDR3 sequence (DNA): TGCGCCAGCAGCGTCCTTCTAGGGACCCCGGGGTTCTATGAGCAGTTCTTC.

This clonotype was observed at least ten times. The rearrangement links TRBV20-1 to TRBJ2-3, with 10 bases lining up with TRBD2. Per the germline V gene, CDR1 is DFQATT and CDR2 is SNEGSKA (reference sequence). This CDR3 contains 16 residues. V shed 6 bases, J shed 3 bases, and the junction held 12 bases outside the gene matches. CDR3 DNA sequence: TGCAGTGCGATAGCCATCTCTAGCGGGAGAACAGATACGCAGTATTTT. Its protein product is CSAIAISSGRTDTQYF.

There are many counts of this clonotype. The J gene is TRBJ2-2, the V gene TRBV4-2; D gene unclear. V was clipped by 1 base and J by 3 bases, with 9 bases between them. Looked up from germline, CDR1 is LGHNA and CDR2 is YNFKEQ. The CDR3 contains 15 residues. This CDR3 is CASSQARGYTGELFF. The DNA of the CDR3 is TGTGCCAGCAGCCAAGCTAGAGGTTACACCGGGGAGCTGTTTTTT.

This clonotype was seen ten or more times. The chain joins TRBV12-3 or TRBV12-4 to TRBJ2-7; TRBD1 is a possible D gene (5 bases). V lost 3 bases to trimming and J lost 2 bases, with 8 bases between them. The CDR3 covers 13 residues. The CDR3 spells CASSFETAYEQYF. Here the CDR3 DNA reads TGTGCCAGCAGTTTCGAGACAGCCTACGAGCAGTACTTC.

This clonotype was found many times. V usage is TRBV29-1 and J usage is TRBJ2-7, with 8 nucleotides matching TRBD2. J gave up 5 bases and V 6 bases, and 6 bases lay outside the gene matches. Germline V lookup: CDR1 SQVTM, CDR2 ANQGSEA. There are 12 residues in the CDR3. The CDR3 loop reads CSVAPGGDEQYF. As DNA, the CDR3 is TGCAGCGTAGCCCCGGGGGGGGACGAGCAGTACTTC.

This clonotype was recorded a few times. The gene calls are TRBV7-2 and TRBJ2-7; 9 bases fit TRBD2. The germline gives CDR1 SGHTA, CDR2 FQGNSA. CDR3 length: 16 residues. V lost 1 base, J lost 3 bases, and 7 bases stayed unmatched. The CDR3 sequence: CASSLGALAGFYEQYF. In DNA, the CDR3 is TGTGCCAGCAGCTTAGGGGCGCTAGCGGGGTTCTACGAGCAGTACTTC. Variable domain in full (rest from reference TRBV7-2 and TRBJ2-7): GAGVSQSPSNKVTEKGKDVELRCDPISGHTALYWYRQSLGQGLEFLIYFQGNSAPDKSGLPSDRFSAERTGGSVSTLTIQRTQQEDSAVYLCASSLGALAGFYEQYFGPGTRLTVT.

This clonotype was seen repeatedly, ten times or more. The chain has TRBV30 and TRBJ2-7, with 7 positions matching TRBD2. This CDR3 comprises 12 residues. Trimming at V came to 8 bases and at J to 0 bases, leaving 4 bases not matched to a gene. Germline values: CDR1 GTSNPN, CDR2 SVGIG (reference sequence). The CDR3 sequence is CAHKRDSYEQYF. DNA of the CDR3: TGTGCCCACAAGCGGGACTCCTACGAGCAGTACTTC.

There are many counts of this clonotype. The chain combines TRBV28 with TRBJ1-5; possibly TRBD1 for D (5 bases). V was pared by 2 bases and J by 5 bases, with 13 bases between. The germline V gene has CDR1 MDHEN and CDR2 SYDVKM. The CDR3 sequence is 15 residues long. The DNA for the CDR3 is TGTGCCAGCAGTTTAACCTTGAGACAGCATCAGCCCCAGCATTTT. Translated: CASSLTLRQHQPQHF.

This clonotype was detected a few times. This chain joins TRBV5-1 and TRBJ2-7; D tentatively reads TRBD1 or TRBD2 (6 bases each). The CDR3 contains 17 residues. V was shortened by 3 bases and J by 1 base, with 20 bases between the two germline ends. Looked up from germline, CDR1 is SGHRS and CDR2 is YFSETQ. The CDR3 region is CASSSGTPVGTSYEQYF. CDR3 bases: TGCGCCAGCAGCTCGGGGACACCTGTTGGGACTTCCTACGAGCAGTACTTC.

The gene calls are TRBV5-4 and TRBJ2-7; TRBD2 matches 14 bases. CDR3 length equals 16 residues. In germline, CDR1 is SGHNT, CDR2 YYREEE (reference sequence). V shed 5 bases, J shed 5 bases, and the junction held 9 bases outside the gene matches. CDR3 protein: CASSAGLAGVGHEQYF. The CDR3 bases are TGTGCCAGCAGTGCGGGACTAGCGGGAGTAGGCCACGAGCAGTACTTC.

In this sample, this clonotype turned up many times. V and J are TRBV20-1 and TRBJ1-6; 8 bases align to TRBD1. V shed 7 bases and J 5 bases; nucleotides not matched to a gene: 7. Germline V gene sequence: CDR1 DFQATT, CDR2 SNEGSKA (reference sequence). CDR3 length equals 14 residues. This chain's CDR3 is CSVPDRVNNSPLHF. The CDR3 bases are TGCAGTGTTCCGGACAGGGTTAATAATTCACCCCTCCACTTT.

At least ten counts were recorded for this clonotype. The chain combines TRBV7-2 with TRBJ2-7, with D possibly TRBD1 on 5 matching bases. CDR1 and CDR2 (germline): SGHTA, FQGNSA. V was pared by 1 base and J by 2 bases, with 12 bases between. This CDR3 has 15 residues. In DNA form, the CDR3 reads TGTGCCAGCAGCTTAGTGCTAGGGGTTACCTACGAGCAGTACTTC. This sequence encodes CASSLVLGVTYEQYF.

This clonotype turned up a few times. CDR3 bases: TGCAGTGCTCGAGGGGTAACAGGGTATCCACACACAGATACGCAGTATTTT. Protein: CSARGVTGYPHTDTQYF. The chain recombines TRBV20-1 with TRBJ2-3; weak D call: TRBD1 (6 bases). The CDR3 sequence is 17 residues long. V lost 5 bases, J lost 2 bases, and 23 bases lay in between. Germline CDR1 and CDR2: DFQATT and SNEGSKA (reference sequence).

This clonotype was recorded a few times. The genes are TRBV12-5 and TRBJ2-7; 9 bases are shared with TRBD2. CDR1 is LGHNT, CDR2 FRNRAP, per germline. The V gene end was trimmed by 11 bases and the J gene end by 7 bases; junction bases not matched to a gene: 12. This CDR3 region has 13 residues. CDR3 coding DNA: TGTGCTCCCCGGATAGCGGGAGTTTGGGAGCAGTACTTC. Translated, it gives CAPRIAGVWEQYF.

This clonotype was detected ten times or more. This chain links TRBV28 with TRBJ1-1; a possible D gene is TRBD1 (6 bases). Trimming cost V 3 bases and J 3 bases, with 14 bases left between them. Germline V gives CDR1 MDHEN, CDR2 SYDVKM. This CDR3 is 15 amino acids long. The CDR3: CASSFLGGWDTEAFF. The CDR3 DNA follows: TGTGCCAGCAGTTTTTTAGGGGGGTGGGACACTGAAGCTTTCTTT. Full variable domain (outside the CDR3, taken from reference TRBV28 and TRBJ1-1): DVKVTQSSRYLVKRTGEKVFLECVQDMDHENMFWYRQDPGLGLRLIYFSYDVKMKEKGDIPEGYSVSREKKERFSLILESASTNQTSMYLCASSFLGGWDTEAFFGQGTRLTVV.